These T cell receptor beta chains were read from a single sample in a study of metastatic and nonmetastatic thyroid tumors. TCRdb reanalyzed the PCR reads with MiXCR. The table shows approximately 84,000 clones, with about 15% occurring only once. Specimen: blood. The receptors were gathered from a female donor with papillary thyroid cancer or a benign thyroid nodule (not recorded which). Some clones in this sample may be carry-over from other donors' samples. Each CDR3 is given with its conserved first and last residue.

J: TRBJ2-6
V: TRBV10-3
CDR3: CAISQIAGAGANVLTF

J: TRBJ2-2
V: TRBV5-5
CDR3: CASSGDPKRHTGELFF

J: TRBJ2-7
V: TRBV6-1
CDR3: CASSGGATGASYEQYF

J: TRBJ1-3
V: TRBV4-1
CDR3: CASSQDALLTSGNTIYF

J: TRBJ1-5
V: TRBV6-2/TRBV6-3
CDR3: CASSWTGNQPQHF

J: TRBJ1-3
V: TRBV5-1
CDR3: CASSLAGSGNTIYF

J: TRBJ2-7
V: TRBV6-5
CDR3: CASSYSVYRSSYEQYF

J: TRBJ2-2
V: TRBV5-1
CDR3: CASSLVAGGTGELFF

J: TRBJ2-7
V: TRBV5-1
CDR3: CASSLELVLAVSEQYF

J: TRBJ2-3
V: TRBV6-1
CDR3: CASSLDHSSGTDTQYF

J: TRBJ2-7
V: TRBV19
CDR3: CASRGPGGPPYEQYF

J: TRBJ1-4
V: TRBV28
CDR3: CASSSQWEKLFF

J: TRBJ1-2
V: TRBV20-1
CDR3: CSARWERAGPVYGYTF

J: TRBJ2-3
V: TRBV25-1
CDR3: CASTDLDWTNGGEGTDTQYF

J: TRBJ1-5
V: TRBV4-1
CDR3: CASSRMVLGRNQPQHF

J: TRBJ2-7
V: TRBV6-5
CDR3: CASSYRQGALGIEQYF

J: TRBJ1-1
V: TRBV28
CDR3: CASSLLRDPEAFF

J: TRBJ1-6
V: TRBV20-1
CDR3: CSARSGQGGSPLHF

J: TRBJ2-1
V: TRBV24-1
CDR3: CATGALLGNEQFF

J: TRBJ2-2
V: TRBV6-1
CDR3: CASRRERDTGELFF

J: TRBJ1-3
V: TRBV11-1
CDR3: CASSLSGSRNTIYF

J: TRBJ1-2
V: TRBV28
CDR3: CASSLPGRSYGYTF

J: TRBJ2-2
V: TRBV11-2
CDR3: CASSFDGTGELFF

J: TRBJ1-1
V: TRBV6-5
CDR3: CASVTGGLTEAFF

J: TRBJ1-5
V: TRBV7-9
CDR3: CASSLENRNQPQHF

J: TRBJ2-5
V: TRBV7-3
CDR3: CASSLRAGEVQETQYF

J: TRBJ1-1
V: TRBV5-1
CDR3: CASSADAETEAFF

J: TRBJ1-5
V: TRBV28
CDR3: CASSLLQDNQPQHF

J: TRBJ2-3
V: TRBV6-2/TRBV6-3
CDR3: CASSRTSTDTQYF

J: TRBJ1-2
V: TRBV30
CDR3: CAFLNYGYTF

J: TRBJ1-3
V: TRBV12-3/TRBV12-4
CDR3: CASSLVVNTIYF

J: TRBJ2-2
V: TRBV9
CDR3: CASSVTQGNNTGELFF

J: TRBJ2-7
V: TRBV30
CDR3: CAWSVTGLGEQYF

J: TRBJ2-5
V: TRBV5-8
CDR3: CASSSPARAPQETQYF

J: TRBJ1-5
V: TRBV20-1
CDR3: CSGGQGSQPQHF